This T cell receptor (beta chain) is drawn from a study of T cells in Graves' hyperthyroidism and ophthalmopathy. Overall study findings and caveats: Ophthalmopathy cases were set apart from stable hyperthyroidism by a 13 V-J model.

The source material, RNA transcripts, was used to amplify TCR beta CDR3 regions. During a first-round RT-PCR of the TCR CDR3, the HTBI primer set was used. TCRdb fed the multiplex PCR reads into MiXCR, producing one record per CDR3 protein. There are 500,000 or so distinct CDR3 sequences in the sample; about 16% occur only once, and less than 30% lies in the top ten. Deletions cut 5 bases from V and 2 bases from J, with 8 bases between. The length of the CDR3 is 13 residues. Germline CDR1 MNHNS, CDR2 SASEGT. This clonotype was found many times. Antigen specificity is unknown. The chain joins TRBV6-1 to TRBJ2-3; D ambiguous. The sequence derives from a woman in her thirties with Graves' ophthalmopathy. The sample consisted of blood. CDR3 sequence reads: CASSRYNTDTQYF. CDR3 sequence (DNA): TGTGCCAGCAGTCGTTATAACACAGATACGCAGTATTTT.